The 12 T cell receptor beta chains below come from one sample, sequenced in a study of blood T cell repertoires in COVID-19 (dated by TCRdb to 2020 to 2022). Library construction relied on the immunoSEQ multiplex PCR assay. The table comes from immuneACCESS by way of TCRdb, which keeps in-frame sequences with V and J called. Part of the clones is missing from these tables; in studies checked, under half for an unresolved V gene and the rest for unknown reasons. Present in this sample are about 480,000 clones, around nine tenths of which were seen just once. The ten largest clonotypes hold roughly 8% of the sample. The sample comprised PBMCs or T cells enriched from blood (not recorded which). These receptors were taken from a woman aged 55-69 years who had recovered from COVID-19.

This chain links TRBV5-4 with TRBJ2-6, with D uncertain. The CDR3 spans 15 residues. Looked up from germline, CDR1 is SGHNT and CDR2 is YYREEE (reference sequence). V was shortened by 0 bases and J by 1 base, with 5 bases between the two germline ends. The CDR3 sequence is CASSLDGSGANVLTF. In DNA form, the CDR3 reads TGTGCCAGCAGCTTGGACGGGTCTGGGGCCAACGTCCTGACTTTC.

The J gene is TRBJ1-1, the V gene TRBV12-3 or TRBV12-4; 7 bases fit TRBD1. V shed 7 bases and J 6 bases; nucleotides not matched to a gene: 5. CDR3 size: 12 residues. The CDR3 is CASNRGGSEAFF. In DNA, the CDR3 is TGTGCCAGCAACAGGGGAGGCTCTGAAGCTTTCTTT.

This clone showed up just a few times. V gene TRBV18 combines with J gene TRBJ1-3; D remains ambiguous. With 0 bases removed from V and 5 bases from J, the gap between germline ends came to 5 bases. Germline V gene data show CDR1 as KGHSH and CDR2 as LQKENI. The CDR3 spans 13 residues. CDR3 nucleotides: TGTGCCAGCTCACCACCTCGTAGAAACACCATATATTTT. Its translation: CASSPPRRNTIYF.

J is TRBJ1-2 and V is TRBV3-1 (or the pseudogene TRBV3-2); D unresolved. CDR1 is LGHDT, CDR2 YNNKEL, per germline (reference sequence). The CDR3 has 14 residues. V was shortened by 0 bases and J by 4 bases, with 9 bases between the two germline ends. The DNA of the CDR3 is TGTGCCAGCAGCCAAGATAGCGTTATCTATGGCTACACCTTC. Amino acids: CASSQDSVIYGYTF.

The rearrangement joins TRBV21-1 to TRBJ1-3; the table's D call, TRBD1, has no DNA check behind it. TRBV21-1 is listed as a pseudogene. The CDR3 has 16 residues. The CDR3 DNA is TGTGCCAGCAGCAAAACAGGGGGGAATTTCGGAAACACCATATATTTT. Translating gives CASSKTGGNFGNTIYF.

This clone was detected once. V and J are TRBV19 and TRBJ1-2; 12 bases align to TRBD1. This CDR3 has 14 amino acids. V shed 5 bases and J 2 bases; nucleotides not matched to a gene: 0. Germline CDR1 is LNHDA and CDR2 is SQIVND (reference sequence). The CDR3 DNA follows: TGTGCCAGTAGTGGGACAGGGGGCAACTATGGCTACACCTTC. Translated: CASSGTGGNYGYTF.

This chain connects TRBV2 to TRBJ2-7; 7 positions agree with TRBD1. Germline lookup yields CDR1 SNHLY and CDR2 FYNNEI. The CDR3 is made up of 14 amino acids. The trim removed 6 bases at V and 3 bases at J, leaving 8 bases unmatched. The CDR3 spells CASRAGTALYEQYF. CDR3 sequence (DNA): TGTGCCAGCAGAGCCGGGACAGCCCTCTACGAGCAGTACTTC.

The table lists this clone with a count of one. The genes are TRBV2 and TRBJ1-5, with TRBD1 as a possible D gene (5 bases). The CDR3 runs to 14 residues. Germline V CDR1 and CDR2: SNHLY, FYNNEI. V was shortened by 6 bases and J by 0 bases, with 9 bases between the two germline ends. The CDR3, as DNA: TGTGCCAGCAGCTACGACAGTAGCAATCAGCCCCAGCATTTT. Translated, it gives CASSYDSSNQPQHF.

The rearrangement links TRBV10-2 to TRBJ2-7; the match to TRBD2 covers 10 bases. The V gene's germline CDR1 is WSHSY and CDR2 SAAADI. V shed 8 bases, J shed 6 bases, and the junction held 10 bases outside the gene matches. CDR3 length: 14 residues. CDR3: CASGLAVSSSEQYF. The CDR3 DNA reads TGCGCCAGCGGACTAGCGGTTTCAAGTTCCGAGCAGTACTTC.

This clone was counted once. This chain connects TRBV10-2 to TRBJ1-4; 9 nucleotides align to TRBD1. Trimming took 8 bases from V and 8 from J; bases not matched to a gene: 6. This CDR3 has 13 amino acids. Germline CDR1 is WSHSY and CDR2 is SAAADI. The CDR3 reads CASLGQGGEKLFF. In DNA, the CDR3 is TGCGCCAGCCTGGGACAGGGAGGAGAAAAACTGTTTTTT.

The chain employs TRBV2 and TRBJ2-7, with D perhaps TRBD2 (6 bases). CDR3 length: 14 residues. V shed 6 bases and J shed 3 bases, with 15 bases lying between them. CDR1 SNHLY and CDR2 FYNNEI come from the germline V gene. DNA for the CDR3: TGTGCCAGCAGGATGGGGGGACTGGACTACGAGCAGTACTTC. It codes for CASRMGGLDYEQYF.

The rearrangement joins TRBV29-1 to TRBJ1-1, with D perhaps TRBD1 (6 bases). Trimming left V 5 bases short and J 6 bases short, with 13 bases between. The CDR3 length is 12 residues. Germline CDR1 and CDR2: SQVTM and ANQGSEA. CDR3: CSVRQGMAEAFF. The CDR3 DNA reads TGCAGCGTTCGGCAGGGGATGGCTGAAGCTTTCTTT. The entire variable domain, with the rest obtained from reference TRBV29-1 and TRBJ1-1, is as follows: SAVISQKPSRDICQRGTSLTIQCQVDSQVTMMFWYRQQPGQSLTLIATANQGSEATYESGFVIDKFPISRPNLTFSTLTVSNMSPEDSSIYLCSVRQGMAEAFFGQGTRLTVV.